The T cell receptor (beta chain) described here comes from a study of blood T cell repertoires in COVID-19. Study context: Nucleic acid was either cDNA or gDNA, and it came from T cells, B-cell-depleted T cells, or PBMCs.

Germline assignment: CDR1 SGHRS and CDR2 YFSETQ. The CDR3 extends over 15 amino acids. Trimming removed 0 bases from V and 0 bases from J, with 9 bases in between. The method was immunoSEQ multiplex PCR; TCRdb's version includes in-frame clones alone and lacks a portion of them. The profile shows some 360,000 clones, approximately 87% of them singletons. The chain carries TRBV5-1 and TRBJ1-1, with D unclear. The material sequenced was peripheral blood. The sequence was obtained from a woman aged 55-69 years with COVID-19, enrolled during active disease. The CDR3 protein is CASSLVGGMNTEAFF. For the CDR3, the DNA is TGCGCCAGCAGCTTGGTTGGAGGAATGAACACTGAAGCTTTCTTT.